Listed below are T cell receptor beta chains from one sample, sequenced in a study of blood T cell repertoires in COVID-19. TCRdb's copy holds only in-frame clones and misses some; the assay was immunoSEQ multiplex PCR. The table lists about 350,000 clones, about nine tenths of them singletons. The specimen was peripheral blood. The receptors come from a woman aged 55 to 70 with COVID-19, enrolled during active disease. Both conserved end residues are part of each CDR3. The D gene is left open where the match is weak. Clone sizes are given selectively: once, few, many, or a class where the clone is expanded.

J	size	D	V	DNA	CDR3
TRBJ1-5	-	-	TRBV24-1	TGTGCCACCAGTGATGGCAGGAACAATCAGCCCCAGCATTTT	CATSDGRNNQPQHF
TRBJ1-1	-	-	TRBV7-3	TGTGCCAGCAGCCGCGACTCGCACACTGAAGCTTTCTTT	CASSRDSHTEAFF
TRBJ1-1	few	-	TRBV2	TGTGCCAGCAGTGAATTGCAGGTGAACACTGAAGCTTTCTTT	CASSELQVNTEAFF
TRBJ2-7	-	TRBD1	TRBV15	TGTGCCACCAGCAGAGGGACCGGGACAGGGACCTACGAGCAGTACTTC	CATSRGTGTGTYEQYF
TRBJ2-7	-	-	TRBV19	TGTGCCAGTAGTCCCGACGGGTACGAGCAGTACTTC	CASSPDGYEQYF
TRBJ2-1	-	TRBD1	TRBV18	TGTGCCAGCTCACCTAGACAGGGATCGTATGAGCAGTTCTTC	CASSPRQGSYEQFF
TRBJ1-1	-	TRBD1	TRBV5-1	TGCGCCAGCAGCTTGAATCAGGGGGCAATCGGTGAAGCTTTCTTT	CASSLNQGAIGEAFF
TRBJ1-3	-	TRBD1	TRBV2	TGTGCCAGCAGGGGGACAGGACCTGGAAACACCATATATTTT	CASRGTGPGNTIYF
TRBJ2-2	once	TRBD1	TRBV6-5	TGTGCCAGCAGTTACTCCGGGACAGGGCTTACCGGGGAGCTGTTTTTT	CASSYSGTGLTGELFF
TRBJ2-3	once	-	TRBV9	TGTGCCAGCAGCCAAGATCGGAGGGATACGCAGTATTTT	CASSQDRRDTQYF
TRBJ1-2	-	TRBD1	TRBV25-1	TGTGCCAGCAGTGAATGGGGTAGGGGACAGACCTATGGCTACACCTTC	CASSEWGRGQTYGYTF
TRBJ1-1	-	TRBD1	TRBV3-1/TRBV3-2	TGTGCCAGCAGCCCCAGTCATTCAGGGGGCATGGAGAACACTGAAGCTTTCTTT	CASSPSHSGGMENTEAFF
TRBJ2-2	-	TRBD2	TRBV13	TGTGCCAGCAGCTTAAGCGGGGGGAACACCGGGGAGCTGTTTTTT	CASSLSGGNTGELFF
TRBJ2-7	few	-	TRBV7-2	TGTGCCAGCAGCCGCGAGGAGGGGAGGTACGAGCAGTACTTC	CASSREEGRYEQYF
TRBJ2-7	-	TRBD2	TRBV18	TGTGCCAGCTCACCCCAGGGACTAGCGGTCTACGAGCAGTACTTC	CASSPQGLAVYEQYF
TRBJ1-1	-	-	TRBV19	TGTGCCAGTAGTACGAAACAGGGAGTGAGTACTGAAGCTTTCTTT	CASSTKQGVSTEAFF
TRBJ1-3	-	-	TRBV2	TGTGCCAGCAGTGGGGCGGGGGCTTCTGGAAACACCATATATTTT	CASSGAGASGNTIYF
TRBJ2-2	few	TRBD1	TRBV7-8	TGTGCCAGCAGCCACAAGGGACAGAATCCTCTCGGGGAGCTGTTTTTT	CASSHKGQNPLGELFF
TRBJ1-1	-	-	TRBV18	TGTGCCAGCTCACCCTCATATAGCTCAAACACTGAAGCTTTCTTT	CASSPSYSSNTEAFF
TRBJ1-2	once	-	TRBV25-1	TGTGCCAGCAGTGAGGGACAAGACTATGGCTACACCTTC	CASSEGQDYGYTF
TRBJ2-7	once	-	TRBV5-6	TGTGCCAGCAGCTTGGGCGGGGTAGGTTACGAGCAGTACTTC	CASSLGGVGYEQYF
TRBJ2-3	-	-	TRBV7-2	TGTGCCAGCAGCCCGCTTTCGGGCACAGATACGCAGTATTTT	CASSPLSGTDTQYF
TRBJ2-2	-	TRBD1	TRBV27	TGTGCCAGCAGTTCCCGGGACAGAGTAGCCGGGGAGCTGTTTTTT	CASSSRDRVAGELFF